This T cell receptor beta chain was recovered during a study of CD8+ T cells in alopecia areata. Study observations and caveats: Lesional tissue from the scalp (especially in alopecia totalis/universalis) showed higher clonality than normal scalp.

Regarding this clone: Its antigen is unidentified.

The treatment here: oral pan-JAK inhibitor, 5-10 mg twice daily. The researchers isolated CD4+ and CD8+ T cells from PBMCs by sorting. After isolation, RNA underwent reverse transcription to generate cDNA as the sequencing template. TCRdb's copy holds only in-frame clones and misses some; the assay was immunoSEQ multiplex PCR. The sample has hundreds of thousands of clones, approximately 60% seen once; the top ten hold 0.93%. The sequence came from a human donor with alopecia areata. This material consisted of CD4+ T cells sorted from blood, taken around week 54, from a patient treated with tofacitinib.

CDR3 nucleotides: TGCAGTGCCCAAGGGTCCTACGAGCAGTACTTC. This codes for CSAQGSYEQYF. This chain joins TRBV20-1 and TRBJ2-7; no firm D call. CDR1 is DFQATT and CDR2 is SNEGSKA in the germline V gene (reference sequence). V was pared by 6 bases and J by 1 base, with 7 bases between. This CDR3 is 11 amino acids long.